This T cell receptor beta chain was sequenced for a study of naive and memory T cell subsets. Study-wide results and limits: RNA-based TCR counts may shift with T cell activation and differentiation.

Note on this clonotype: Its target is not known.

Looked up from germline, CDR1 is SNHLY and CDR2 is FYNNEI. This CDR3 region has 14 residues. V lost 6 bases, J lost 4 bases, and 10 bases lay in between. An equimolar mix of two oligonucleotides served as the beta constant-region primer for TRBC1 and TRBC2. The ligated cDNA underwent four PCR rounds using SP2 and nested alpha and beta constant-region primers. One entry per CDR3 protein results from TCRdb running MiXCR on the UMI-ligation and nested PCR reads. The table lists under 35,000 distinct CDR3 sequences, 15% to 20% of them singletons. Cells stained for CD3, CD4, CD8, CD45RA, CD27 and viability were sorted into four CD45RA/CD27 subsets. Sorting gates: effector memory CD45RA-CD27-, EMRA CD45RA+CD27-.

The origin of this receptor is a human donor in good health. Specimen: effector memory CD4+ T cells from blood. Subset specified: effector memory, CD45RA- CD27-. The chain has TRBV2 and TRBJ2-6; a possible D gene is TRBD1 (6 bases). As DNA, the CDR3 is TGTGCCAGCAGCACAGGGTTCGGGGCCAACGTCCTGACTTTC. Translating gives CASSTGFGANVLTF.